This section outlines one T cell receptor (beta chain) sequence together with its context. The data were obtained in a study of radiotherapy plus CTLA-4 blockade in lung cancer. Study context: Objective response was observed in around a sixth of patients, and disease control in roughly 30%.

V gave up 4 bases and J gave up 4 bases, with 19 bases separating them. Germline CDR1 reads SGHTA; CDR2 reads FQGNSA. The CDR3 length is 16 residues. Sequencing used immunoSEQ multiplex PCR; TCRdb keeps in-frame clones, though not all of them. Of roughly 30,000 clones listed, 75% to 85% are singletons. The TCR sequence derives from a human donor with non-small cell lung cancer that progressed on radiotherapy plus ipilimumab. The sequenced sample was peripheral blood, obtained from a patient treated with radiotherapy plus ipilimumab. J is TRBJ2-5 and V is TRBV7-2; D possibly corresponds to TRBD2 (5 bases). CDR3 bases: TGTGCCAGCAGCTCGGGGTCAGGTACTAGTGGAGAGACCCAGTACTTC. Residues: CASSSGSGTSGETQYF.